Each of the 9 T cell receptor beta chains below was sequenced from the same sample in a study of tumor and adjacent non-tumor tissue in lung cancer. The library came from three nested PCR rounds adapted from ARM-PCR protocols. One entry per CDR3 protein results from TCRdb running MiXCR on the multiplex PCR reads. Of 120,000 or so distinct CDR3 sequences listed, around 82% are singletons. RNA was extracted from bulk tissue without any cell sorting. Specimen: lung tumor tissue. These receptors were taken from a man in his 70s with non-small cell lung cancer.

For this clonotype: Germline and junction disagree at one end, which may indicate a read error. This chain joins TRBV5-5 and TRBJ2-1; D might be TRBD1 or TRBD2, each matching 5 bases. Germline assignment: CDR1 SGHKS and CDR2 YYEKEE (reference sequence). This CDR3 has 17 amino acids. CDR3 DNA: TGTGCCAGCAGCTTGGCCTTCGGGGCTAGCTCCTACTATGAACAGATCTTC. Protein sequence: CASSLAFGASSYYEQIF. Full variable domain (missing parts from reference TRBV5-5 and TRBJ2-1): DAGVTQSPTHLIKTRGQQVTLRCSPISGHKSVSWYQQVLGQGPQFIFQYYEKEERGRGNFPDRFSARQFPNYSSELNVNALLLGDSALYLCASSLAFGASSYYEQIFGPGTRLTVL.

Concerning this clonotype: An end of the junction does not agree with germline; a read error may underlie this. CDR3 coding DNA: TGTGCCAGGAGCTGGGGGGAGGGACCCACCGGGGAGTTGTTTTTT. Translated, it gives CARSWGEGPTGELFF. The J gene is TRBJ2-2, the V gene TRBV11-2; 7 nucleotides agree with TRBD2. This CDR3 spans 15 amino acids. Germline V CDR1 and CDR2: SGHAT, FQNNGV.

This chain connects TRBV29-1 to TRBJ1-2; D remains ambiguous. The germline V and J ends were trimmed by 4 bases and 9 bases, with 27 bases remaining between them. This CDR3 comprises 16 residues. Germline CDR1 and CDR2: SQVTM and ANQGSEA. The CDR3 coding sequence is TGCAGCGTTGTACCCTATCAAACCTCGGGAGAAGATTGCTACACCTTC. This sequence encodes CSVVPYQTSGEDCYTF.

In the case of this clonotype: The junction shows a germline mismatch at one end, possibly a read error. The gene calls are TRBV12-3 or TRBV12-4 and TRBJ1-1; a possible D gene is TRBD1 (6 bases). The CDR3 sequence is 13 residues long. CDR3 in amino acids: CASTFRDTHKAFF. CDR3 DNA sequence: TGTGCCAGCACTTTTCGGGACACACATAAAGCATTCTTT.

Regarding this clonotype: In this CDR3 the conserved last residue, phenylalanine or tryptophan, is missing, so a read error is likely. The gene calls are TRBV6-5 and TRBJ1-4, with 9 positions matching TRBD1. The CDR3 has 15 residues. Germline V gene sequence: CDR1 MNHEY, CDR2 SVGAGI. The CDR3 protein is CPSRSGQGTGEKLFL. Here the CDR3 DNA reads TGTCCCAGCAGATCTGGACAGGGGACAGGTGAAAAACTGTTTTTA.

Concerning this clonotype: A junction boundary mismatches the germline segment, possibly from a read error. V is TRBV4-3 and J is TRBJ1-2; 7 nucleotides line up with TRBD1. Looked up from germline, CDR1 is LGHNA and CDR2 is YSLEER. CDR3 length equals 14 residues. The DNA for the CDR3 is TGCGCCAGTAGCCAAGACCTCTGGACAGGACTCTACACCTTC. Translated, it gives CASSQDLWTGLYTF.

A note on this clonotype: This clone may be a read error of a much larger clone one base away. The conserved final phenylalanine or tryptophan is absent from the CDR3, which likely points to a read error. J is TRBJ2-7 and V is TRBV28; no reliable D call. Germline CDR1 MDHEN, CDR2 SYDVKM. This CDR3 region has 12 residues. V lost 6 bases and J lost 4, with 10 bases in between. The CDR3 loop reads CASSLRRYEQYL. Written as DNA, the CDR3 is TGTGCCAGCAGCCTCCGTCGGTACGAGCAGTACTTA.

The J gene is TRBJ2-7, the V gene TRBV4-2, with 7 bases lining up with TRBD2. J was trimmed by 5 bases and V by 3 bases; bases with no gene match: 10. The V gene's germline CDR1 is LGHNA and CDR2 YNFKEQ. The CDR3 is 15 residues long. The CDR3 reads CASSHVALAEDEQYF. The DNA of the CDR3 is TGTGCCAGCAGCCATGTTGCCCTAGCGGAGGACGAGCAGTACTTC.

This clonotype was counted a single time. One junction end disagrees with the germline gene, perhaps due to a read error. The genes are TRBV20-1 and TRBJ2-1; D possibly corresponds to TRBD1 (5 bases). The CDR3 contains 13 residues. Germline V gene sequence: CDR1 DFQATT, CDR2 SNEGSKA (reference sequence). The CDR3 region has the DNA TGCGGTGCAGGCGGACAAACGTACAATAAGCAATTCTTC. Amino acids: CGAGGQTYNKQFF.